This TCR beta chain was found in a study of radiotherapy plus CTLA-4 blockade in lung cancer. Whole-study context: Objective responses were documented in around 19% of patients, with disease control in about 28%.

With ipilimumab providing CTLA-4 blockade, focal radiation was administered to patients who had chemo-refractory metastatic non-small-cell lung cancer. Assay: immunoSEQ multiplex PCR; the TCRdb copy retains only in-frame clones and omits some. Seen here are over 100,000 clones, 85% to 90% observed once, and the top ten hold approximately 7%. Study-wide results and caveats: Tumor-derived TCR clones expanded in blood after radiotherapy plus ipilimumab.

About this clone: Its antigen remains unidentified.

This sequence was found in a human donor with non-small cell lung cancer that progressed on radiotherapy plus ipilimumab. The specimen was peripheral blood, collected from a patient treated with radiotherapy plus ipilimumab.

CDR3 DNA: TGTGCCAGCAGTCTACGCGGCGGGAGTTCGGGGGAGACCCAGTACTTC. Translation gives CASSLRGGSSGETQYF. The chain uses TRBV13 and TRBJ2-5; 7 bases are a match to TRBD2. V lost 6 bases to trimming and J lost 5 bases; unmatched junction nucleotides: 15. The CDR3 length is 16 residues. Germline CDR1 reads PRHDT; CDR2 reads FYEKMQ (reference sequence). Filled out from reference TRBV13 and TRBJ2-5, the complete variable domain reads AAGVIQSPRHLIKEKRETATLKCYPIPRHDTVYWYQQGPGQDPQFLISFYEKMQSDKGSIPDRFSAQQFSDYHSELNMSSLELGDSALYFCASSLRGGSSGETQYFGPGTRLLVL.